This T cell receptor (beta chain) was documented in a study of T cell responses to AZD1222 COVID-19 vaccine. Study observations and caveats: A reported finding is that nearly half of spike-specific TCRs target unmutated variant regions.

Note on this clone: What it binds is unknown.

The CDR3 runs to 14 residues. Germline trimming cut 0 bases from V and 3 bases from J; bases unmatched to any gene: 2. Germline-derived CDR1 and CDR2 are MNHEY and SMNVEV (reference sequence). TCRdb keeps only in-frame clones here, not all; method: immunoSEQ multiplex PCR. The sample lists roughly 190,000 clones; approximately 90% were seen once. The V and J genes are TRBV27 and TRBJ2-7; 7 positions agree with TRBD2. The receptor's source is an adult in good health. Sequences were derived from peripheral blood, sampled on day 0 of AZD1222 vaccination. As DNA, the CDR3 is TGTGCCAGCAGTTTATCGGGGAGGGACTACGAGCAGTACTTC. Translating gives CASSLSGRDYEQYF.